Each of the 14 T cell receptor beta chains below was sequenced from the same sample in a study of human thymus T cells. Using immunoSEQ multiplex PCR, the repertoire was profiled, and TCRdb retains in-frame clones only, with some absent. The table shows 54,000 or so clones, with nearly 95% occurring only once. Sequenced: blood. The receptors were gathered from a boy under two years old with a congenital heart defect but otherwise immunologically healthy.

In DNA, the CDR3 is TGTGCCAGCAGCTTCCCTGATAACTATGGCTACACCTTC. The encoded protein is CASSFPDNYGYTF. The J gene is TRBJ1-2, the V gene TRBV5-4; D unresolved. The germline CDR1 and CDR2 sequences are SGHNT and YYREEE (reference sequence). V lost 2 bases and J lost 1, with 6 bases in between. This CDR3 has 13 residues.

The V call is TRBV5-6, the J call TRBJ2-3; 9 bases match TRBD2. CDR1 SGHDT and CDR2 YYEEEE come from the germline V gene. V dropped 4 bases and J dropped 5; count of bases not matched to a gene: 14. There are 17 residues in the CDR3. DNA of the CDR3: TGTGCCAGCAGCCGGCCCCCGACTAGCGGATGGCAAGATACGCAGTATTTT. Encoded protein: CASSRPPTSGWQDTQYF.

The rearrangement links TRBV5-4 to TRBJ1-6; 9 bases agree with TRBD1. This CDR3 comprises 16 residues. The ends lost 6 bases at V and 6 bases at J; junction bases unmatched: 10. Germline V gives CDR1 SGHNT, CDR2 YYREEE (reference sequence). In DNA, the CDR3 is TGTGCCAGCACGACGAACAGGGGGCGGGTTAATTCACCCCTCCACTTT. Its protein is CASTTNRGRVNSPLHF.

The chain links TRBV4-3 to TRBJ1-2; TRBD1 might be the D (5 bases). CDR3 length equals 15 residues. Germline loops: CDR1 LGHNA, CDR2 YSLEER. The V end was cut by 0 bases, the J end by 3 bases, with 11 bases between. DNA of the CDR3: TGCGCCAGCAGCCAAGATACCGGGGGGGACTATGGCTACACCTTC. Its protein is CASSQDTGGDYGYTF.

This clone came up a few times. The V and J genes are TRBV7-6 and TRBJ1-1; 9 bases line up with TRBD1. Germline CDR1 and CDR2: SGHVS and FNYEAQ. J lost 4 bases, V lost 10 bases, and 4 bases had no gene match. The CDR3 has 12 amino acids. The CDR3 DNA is TGTGCCACCCAGGACAGGGGCACTGAAGCTTTCTTT. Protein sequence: CATQDRGTEAFF.

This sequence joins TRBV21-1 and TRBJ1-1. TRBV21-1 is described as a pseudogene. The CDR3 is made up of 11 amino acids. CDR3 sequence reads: CASSTVWESFF. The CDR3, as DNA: TGTGCCAGCAGCACCGTATGGGAGAGTTTCTTT.

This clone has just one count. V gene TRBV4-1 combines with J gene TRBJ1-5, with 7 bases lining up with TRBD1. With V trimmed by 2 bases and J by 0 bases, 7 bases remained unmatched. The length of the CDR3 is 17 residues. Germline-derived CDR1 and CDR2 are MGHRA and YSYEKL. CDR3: CASSQLEGAGSNQPQHF. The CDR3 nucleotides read TGCGCCAGCAGCCAATTAGAGGGGGCTGGTAGCAATCAGCCCCAGCATTTT.

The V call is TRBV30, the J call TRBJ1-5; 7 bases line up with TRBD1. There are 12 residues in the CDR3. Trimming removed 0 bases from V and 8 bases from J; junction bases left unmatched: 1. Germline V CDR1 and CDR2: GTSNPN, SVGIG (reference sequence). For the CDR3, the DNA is TGTGCCTGGAGTGTACAGGGGAAGCCCCAGCATTTT. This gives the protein CAWSVQGKPQHF. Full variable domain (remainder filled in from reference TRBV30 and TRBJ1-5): SQTIHQWPATLVQPVGSPLSLECTVEGTSNPNLYWYRQAAGRGLQLLFYSVGIGQISSEVPQNLSASRPQDRQFILSSKKLLLSDSGFYLCAWSVQGKPQHFGDGTRLSIL.

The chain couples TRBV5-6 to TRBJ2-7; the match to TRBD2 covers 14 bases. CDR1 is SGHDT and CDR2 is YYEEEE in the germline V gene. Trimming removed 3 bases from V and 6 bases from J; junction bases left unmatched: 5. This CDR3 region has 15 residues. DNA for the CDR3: TGTGCCAGCAGCTCGGGACTAGCGGGAGTTTCCGAGCAGTACTTC. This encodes CASSSGLAGVSEQYF.

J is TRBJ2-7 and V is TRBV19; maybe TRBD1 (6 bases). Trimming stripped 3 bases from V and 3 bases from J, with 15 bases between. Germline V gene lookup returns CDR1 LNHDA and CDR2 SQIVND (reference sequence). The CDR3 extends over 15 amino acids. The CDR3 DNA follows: TGTGCCAGTAGTATTGTGGCAGGGGCCTTCTACGAGCAGTACTTC. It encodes CASSIVAGAFYEQYF.

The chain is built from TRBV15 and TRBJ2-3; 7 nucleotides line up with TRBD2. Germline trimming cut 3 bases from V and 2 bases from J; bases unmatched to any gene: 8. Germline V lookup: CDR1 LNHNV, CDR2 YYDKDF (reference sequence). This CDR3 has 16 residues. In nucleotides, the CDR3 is TGTGCCACCAGCAGGAGCGGGGTTCCCGACACAGATACGCAGTATTTT. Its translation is CATSRSGVPDTDTQYF.

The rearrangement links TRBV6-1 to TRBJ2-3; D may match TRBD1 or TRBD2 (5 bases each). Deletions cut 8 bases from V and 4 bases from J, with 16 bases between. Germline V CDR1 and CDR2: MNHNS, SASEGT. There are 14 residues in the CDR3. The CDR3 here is CASPRGPHPDTQYF. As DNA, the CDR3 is TGTGCCAGCCCCCGGGGCCCCCACCCAGATACGCAGTATTTT.

This CDR3 is CASRPGVDGYTF. The CDR3 DNA sequence: TGCGCCAGCAGGCCCGGGGTAGATGGCTACACCTTC. The J gene is TRBJ1-2, the V gene TRBV5-1; the D is unclear. CDR1 and CDR2 from the germline V gene are SGHRS and YFSETQ. V lost 5 bases, J lost 6 bases, and 11 bases lay in between. CDR3 size: 12 residues.

The CDR3 region has the DNA TGCGCCAGCAGTGAAGGGGTCTCTGGAAACACCATATATTTT. As protein: CASSEGVSGNTIYF. The chain is built from TRBV5-1 and TRBJ1-3; TRBD1 might be the D (5 bases). Trimming took 5 bases from V and 0 from J, leaving 9 bases between them. The germline V gene encodes CDR1 SGHRS and CDR2 YFSETQ. CDR3 length: 14 amino acids.